The 6 T cell receptor beta chains reported below all come from one sample, sequenced in a study of T-cell memory formation after mild COVID-19. In TCRdb, the 5' RACE reads were re-called with MiXCR into one record per CDR3 protein. Of under 550,000 distinct CDR3 sequences listed, about a sixth are singletons. The source material was PBMCs or a T cell subset sorted from them (not recorded which). These receptors originate from a man in his late teens or twenties who had mild COVID-19 (a few samples of this study predate the infection). Cell type and time point are not known.

The chain combines TRBV6-6 with TRBJ2-6, with a possible D match to TRBD2 (5 bases). Trimming stripped 8 bases from V and 3 bases from J, with 11 bases between. This CDR3 spans 14 amino acids. The germline gives CDR1 MNHNY, CDR2 SVGAGI (reference sequence). The CDR3 DNA is TGTGCCAGCCGGGGAGCGGTTGGGGCCAACGTCCTGACTTTC. Its protein product is CASRGAVGANVLTF.

The rearrangement joins TRBV6-2 or TRBV6-3 to TRBJ1-1; D is undetermined. The germline gives CDR1 MNHEY, CDR2 SVGEGT. The CDR3 has 20 residues. V dropped 2 bases and J dropped 4 bases, with 29 bases sitting between them. CDR3 DNA sequence: TGTGCCAGCAGTTACGTCGGGCGATCGGGGATCCGGGTGGGGAGCACTGAAGCTTTCTTT. This codes for CASSYVGRSGIRVGSTEAFF.

V gene TRBV28 combines with J gene TRBJ2-2; D call uncertain. V was pared by 4 bases and J by 8 bases, with 14 bases between. Germline V gene lookup returns CDR1 MDHEN and CDR2 SYDVKM. The CDR3 has 14 residues. The CDR3 region has the DNA TGTGCCAGCAGTTCCCCACGTCGGGTGGGGGAGCTGTTTTTT. Protein sequence: CASSSPRRVGELFF.

The chain carries TRBV12-3 or TRBV12-4 and TRBJ2-6; D possibly corresponds to TRBD1 (5 bases). This CDR3 is built from 13 residues. V shed 10 bases and J shed 0 bases, with 7 bases lying between them. CDR3 in amino acids: CATRVSGANVLTF. DNA of the CDR3: TGTGCCACCAGGGTCTCTGGGGCCAACGTCCTGACTTTC.

The chain employs TRBV20-1 and TRBJ1-2; 7 nucleotides line up with TRBD1. V trimming: 0 bases; J trimming: 4 bases; junction bases outside the gene matches: 2. Germline assignment: CDR1 DFQATT and CDR2 SNEGSKA (reference sequence). The CDR3 totals 13 residues. Here the CDR3 reads CSARDGDSYGYTF. CDR3 DNA sequence: TGCAGTGCTAGAGATGGGGACAGCTATGGCTACACCTTC.

This clonotype turned up a few times. The CDR3 loop reads CASSPVGARGQPQHF. The DNA of the CDR3 is TGTGCCAGCAGCCCCGTTGGGGCGCGGGGGCAGCCCCAGCATTTT. V gene TRBV7-6 combines with J gene TRBJ1-5, with D maybe TRBD1 (5 bases). CDR3 length: 15 residues. Germline lookup yields CDR1 SGHVS and CDR2 FNYEAQ. V lost 5 bases and J 7 bases, leaving 18 bases between the germline ends.